This entry is about one T cell receptor beta chain. Trimming cost V 2 bases and J 4 bases, with 28 bases left between them. Germline lookup yields CDR1 SQVTM and CDR2 ANQGSEA. The CDR3 runs to 19 residues. This specimen belongs to a study of PD-1 blockade in classical Hodgkin lymphoma. Autologous stem cell transplantation was followed by relapse in every patient, and brentuximab vedotin exposure varied. TCRdb keeps only in-frame clones here, not all; method: immunoSEQ multiplex PCR. There are about 94,000 clones in the sample; approximately 92% occur only once, and about 10% lies in the top ten. The chain joins TRBV29-1 to TRBJ2-3; no definite D call. This clonotype originated in a human donor with classical Hodgkin lymphoma. Specimen: peripheral blood mononuclear cells (PBMCs), collected before the second cycle of nivolumab. CDR3 nucleotides: TGCAGCGTTGAAATCGGACCGTACGTACAAGGGTCAACGGCAGATACGCAGTATTTT. Translating it yields CSVEIGPYVQGSTADTQYF.